This T cell receptor (beta chain) was found in a study of control samples from healthy donors and cancer patients. This CDR3 has 15 amino acids. The germline V gene encodes CDR1 LNHDA and CDR2 SQIVND (reference sequence). V dropped 5 bases and J dropped 1 base, with 11 bases sitting between them. Clones were sequenced by immunoSEQ multiplex PCR, and TCRdb holds only the in-frame ones, with some missing. The sample has about 49,000 clones, around 86% seen once. V is TRBV19 and J is TRBJ2-2; D remains unclear. The sample was PBMCs. The receptor was isolated from a woman between 50 and 59 years old with lung cancer. In DNA, the CDR3 is TGTGCCAGTAGTTCTTTGACCCTGAACACCGGGGAGCTGTTTTTT. This gives the protein CASSSLTLNTGELFF.